These 20 T cell receptor beta chains came from one sample sequenced in a study of blood T cell repertoires in COVID-19. Libraries were prepared by immunoSEQ multiplex PCR; TCRdb keeps only in-frame clonotypes and omits some of them. The table includes about 380,000 clones, 81% detected once. Sequenced input: peripheral blood. The source is a human donor with acute or convalescent COVID-19. The donor label of this sample is uncertain.

The J gene is TRBJ1-2, the V gene TRBV15; D possibly corresponds to TRBD1 (6 bases). Germline CDR1 is LNHNV and CDR2 is YYDKDF (reference sequence). CDR3 length equals 13 residues. Trimming stripped 3 bases from V and 8 bases from J, with 13 bases between. The DNA of the CDR3 is TGTGCCACCAGCAGGGACAGACCATGGGGCTACACCTTC. Translation: CATSRDRPWGYTF.

The V gene is TRBV4-1, the J gene TRBJ2-2; possible D gene TRBD2, 5 bases. Germline V gives CDR1 MGHRA, CDR2 YSYEKL. V lost 3 bases and J lost 1, with 12 bases in between. The CDR3 is made up of 16 amino acids. CDR3 sequence: CASSHLTGLNTGELFF. The CDR3 bases are TGCGCCAGCAGCCATCTGACGGGGTTGAACACCGGGGAGCTGTTTTTT.

This rearrangement joins TRBV3-1 (or the pseudogene TRBV3-2) to TRBJ1-6, with a tentative D call TRBD1 (5 bases). From germline, CDR1 is LGHDT and CDR2 YNNKEL (reference sequence). The CDR3 spans 15 residues. V was cut by 2 bases and J by 9 bases, with 14 bases left in between. CDR3 coding DNA: TGTGCCAGCAGCCAACTTCGGGGGATGAGTTCACCCCTCCACTTT. This sequence encodes CASSQLRGMSSPLHF.

The rearrangement links TRBV19 to TRBJ2-1; D is undetermined. The V end lost 3 bases, the J end lost 1 base, and 13 bases lay between the germline ends. Germline V gene sequence: CDR1 LNHDA, CDR2 SQIVND (reference sequence). CDR3 length equals 16 residues. The CDR3 DNA sequence: TGTGCCAGTAGTATCGGTCTCACCAATTCCTACAATGAGCAGTTCTTC. It specifies CASSIGLTNSYNEQFF.

This rearrangement joins TRBV6-2 or TRBV6-3 to TRBJ2-7, with 8 bases identical to TRBD2. In germline, CDR1 is MNHEY, CDR2 SVGEGT. This CDR3 comprises 15 residues. Germline trimming cut 2 bases from V and 0 bases from J; bases unmatched to any gene: 3. The DNA of the CDR3 is TGTGCCAGCAGTTACACGCGGGGGGACTCCTACGAGCAGTACTTC. Translated, it gives CASSYTRGDSYEQYF.

V is TRBV18 and J is TRBJ2-1, with D uncertain. V was cut by 3 bases and J by 0 bases, with 6 bases left in between. The CDR3 consists of 14 residues. Germline V CDR1 and CDR2: KGHSH, LQKENI. CDR3 bases: TGTGCCAGCTCACCTGATAGCTCCTACAATGAGCAGTTCTTC. Translated, it gives CASSPDSSYNEQFF.

V gene TRBV28 combines with J gene TRBJ1-5; D is possibly TRBD1 (6 bases). V was pared by 6 bases and J by 6 bases, with 12 bases between. This CDR3 region has 13 residues. CDR1 is MDHEN, CDR2 SYDVKM, per germline. The CDR3 DNA sequence: TGTGCCAGCAGGATAACAGGGAGTCAGCCCCAGCATTTT. The encoded protein is CASRITGSQPQHF.

The chain employs TRBV27 and TRBJ1-4; D is unresolved. Germline V CDR1 and CDR2: MNHEY, SMNVEV (reference sequence). This CDR3 is built from 14 residues. Deletions cut 6 bases from V and 3 bases from J, with 11 bases between. DNA of the CDR3: TGTGCCAGCAGAAACCCGAGGGCTAATGAAAAACTGTTTTTT. It encodes CASRNPRANEKLFF.

The CDR3 loop reads CASSQAFLSSGNTIYF. The CDR3 bases are TGTGCCAGCAGCCAAGCCTTTCTCAGCTCTGGAAACACCATATATTTT. This chain uses TRBV3-1 (or the pseudogene TRBV3-2) with TRBJ1-3; D is undetermined. This CDR3 is 16 amino acids long. Germline V CDR1 and CDR2: LGHDT, YNNKEL (reference sequence). Trimming pared 1 base from V and 0 bases from J, leaving 10 bases between.

The V gene is TRBV9, the J gene TRBJ1-2; D is unclear. CDR3 length: 17 residues. Germline-derived CDR1 and CDR2 are SGDLS and YYNGEE. The germline V and J ends were trimmed by 0 bases and 4 bases, with 19 bases remaining between them. The CDR3 sequence is CASSVDPTAGGVYGYTF. CDR3 nucleotide sequence: TGTGCCAGCAGCGTAGACCCTACAGCGGGTGGTGTCTATGGCTACACCTTC. Variable domain in full (rest from reference TRBV9 and TRBJ1-2): DSGVTQTPKHLITATGQRVTLRCSPRSGDLSVYWYQQSLDQGLQFLIQYYNGEERAKGNILERFSAQQFPDLHSELNLSSLELGDSALYFCASSVDPTAGGVYGYTFGSGTRLTVV.

V usage is TRBV12-3 or TRBV12-4 and J usage is TRBJ2-1; D is uncertain. V was pared by 6 bases and J by 9 bases, with 9 bases between. The CDR3 is 11 residues long. The CDR3 DNA is TGTGCCAGCAGCTCCTTCGGTGAGCAGTTCTTC. This sequence encodes CASSSFGEQFF.

This rearrangement joins TRBV7-9 to TRBJ2-5, with a possible D match to TRBD2 (7 bases). V was pared by 2 bases and J by 2 bases, with 18 bases between. This CDR3 has 17 amino acids. The germline V gene encodes CDR1 SEHNR and CDR2 FQNEAQ (reference sequence). The CDR3 region is CASSLSILGGGQETQYF. DNA of the CDR3: TGTGCCAGCAGCTTAAGCATCCTAGGGGGGGGTCAAGAGACCCAGTACTTC.

The chain carries TRBV29-1 and TRBJ2-7; D may be TRBD1 (5 bases). The V end lost 5 bases, the J end lost 7 bases, and 18 bases lay between the germline ends. CDR1 and CDR2 (germline): SQVTM, ANQGSEA. This CDR3 is built from 13 residues. CDR3 DNA: TGCAGCGTTCAACAGGCTGGAAGTGGGGAGCAGTACTTC. Protein: CSVQQAGSGEQYF.

J is TRBJ1-1 and V is TRBV6-6; D is perhaps TRBD1 (5 bases). Trimming removed 8 bases from V and 2 bases from J, with 12 bases in between. From germline, CDR1 is MNHNY and CDR2 SVGAGI (reference sequence). CDR3 length: 13 amino acids. The DNA for the CDR3 is TGTGCCAGCGGGGGGGTCGCCAACACTGAAGCTTTCTTT. Amino acids: CASGGVANTEAFF.

CDR3 in amino acids: CASSSASTGKGGYTF. DNA for the CDR3: TGTGCCAGCAGTTCCGCTTCGACGGGGAAGGGTGGCTACACCTTC. V and J are TRBV6-5 and TRBJ1-2; D call uncertain. The CDR3 loop spans 15 amino acids. Germline V CDR1 and CDR2: MNHEY, SVGAGI. Trimming removed 4 bases from V and 7 bases from J, with 19 bases in between.

The chain joins TRBV2 to TRBJ1-6, with a tentative D call TRBD1 (5 bases). This CDR3 spans 13 amino acids. V lost 8 bases, J lost 3 bases, and 8 bases lay in between. Germline assignment: CDR1 SNHLY and CDR2 FYNNEI. CDR3 region: CASRTYYNSPLHF. CDR3 bases: TGTGCCAGCCGGACATACTATAATTCACCCCTCCACTTT.

As for this clone: The sample holds other DNA sequences that translate to the same CDR3. The rearrangement joins TRBV12-3 or TRBV12-4 to TRBJ1-3; D uncertain. V was shortened by 6 bases and J by 5 bases, with 5 bases between the two germline ends. This CDR3 spans 11 amino acids. CDR3 loop: CASSLRNTIYF. CDR3 in DNA: TGTGCCAGCAGCCTCCGAAACACCATATATTTT.

This clone was detected only once. The chain combines TRBV7-9 with TRBJ2-5; D may be TRBD1 (7 bases). CDR3 size: 14 residues. Germline V gene sequence: CDR1 SEHNR, CDR2 FQNEAQ (reference sequence). V was shortened by 6 bases and J by 3 bases, with 14 bases between the two germline ends. CDR3: CASSHAGTEETQYF. The CDR3 bases are TGTGCCAGCAGTCATGCGGGGACAGAAGAGACCCAGTACTTC.

This chain uses TRBV6-5 with TRBJ2-1; 11 bases agree with TRBD2. Trimming removed 3 bases from V and 7 bases from J; junction bases left unmatched: 5. Germline V gene lookup returns CDR1 MNHEY and CDR2 SVGAGI. This CDR3 contains 15 residues. In DNA form, the CDR3 reads TGTGCCAGCAGTTATTCGGCTAGCGGGAGGAATGAGCAGTTCTTC. It encodes CASSYSASGRNEQFF.

The count of this clone is one. The J gene is TRBJ1-2, the V gene TRBV7-9; 7 bases agree with TRBD1. The trim removed 5 bases at V and 4 bases at J, leaving 10 bases unmatched. This CDR3 spans 15 amino acids. The germline V gene encodes CDR1 SEHNR and CDR2 FQNEAQ (reference sequence). The CDR3 bases are TGTGCCAGCAGCCGCGGACAGGAGACAACCTATGGCTACACCTTC. Protein sequence: CASSRGQETTYGYTF.